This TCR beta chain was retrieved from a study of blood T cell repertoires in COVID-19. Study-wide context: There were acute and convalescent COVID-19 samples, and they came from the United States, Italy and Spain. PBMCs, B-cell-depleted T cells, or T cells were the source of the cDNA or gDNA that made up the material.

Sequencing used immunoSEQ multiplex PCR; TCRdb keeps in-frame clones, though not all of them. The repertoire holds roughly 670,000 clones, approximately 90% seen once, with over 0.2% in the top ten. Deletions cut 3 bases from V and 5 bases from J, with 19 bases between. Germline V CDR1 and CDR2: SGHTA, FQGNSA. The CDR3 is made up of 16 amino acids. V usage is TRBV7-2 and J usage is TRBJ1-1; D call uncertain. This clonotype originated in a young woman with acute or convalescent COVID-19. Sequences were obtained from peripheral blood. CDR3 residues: CASSFGGRITGTEAFF. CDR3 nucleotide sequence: TGTGCCAGCAGCTTTGGAGGGAGAATCACTGGGACTGAAGCTTTCTTT. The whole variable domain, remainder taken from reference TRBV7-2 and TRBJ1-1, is GAGVSQSPSNKVTEKGKDVELRCDPISGHTALYWYRQSLGQGLEFLIYFQGNSAPDKSGLPSDRFSAERTGGSVSTLTIQRTQQEDSAVYLCASSFGGRITGTEAFFGQGTRLTVV.